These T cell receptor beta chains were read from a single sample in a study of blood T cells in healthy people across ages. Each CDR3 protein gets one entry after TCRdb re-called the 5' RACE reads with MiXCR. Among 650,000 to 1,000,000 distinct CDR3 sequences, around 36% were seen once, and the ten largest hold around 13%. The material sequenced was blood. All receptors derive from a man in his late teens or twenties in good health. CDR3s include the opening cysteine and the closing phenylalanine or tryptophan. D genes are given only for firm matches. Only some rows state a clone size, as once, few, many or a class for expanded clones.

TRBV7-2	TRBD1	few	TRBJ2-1	TGTGCCAGCAGCTTACAGGGACAGGACAATGAGCAGTTCTTC	CASSLQGQDNEQFF
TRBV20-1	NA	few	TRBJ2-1	TGCAGTGCGCCCGAGGGGGGGACCTACAATGAGCAGTTCTTC	CSAPEGGTYNEQFF
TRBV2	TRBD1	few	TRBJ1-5	TGTGCCAGCAGTGACGTGACAGGGGCGAATCAGCCCCAGCATTTT	CASSDVTGANQPQHF
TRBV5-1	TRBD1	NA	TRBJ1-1	TGCGCCAGCAGCGGGCCGGGACAGGGAAAATGGAGAGGCATGAACACTGAAGCTTTCTTT	CASSGPGQGKWRGMNTEAFF
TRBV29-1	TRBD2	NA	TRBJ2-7	TGCAGCGTGATGGACGGGGGGGCATGGCAGTACTTC	CSVMDGGAWQYF
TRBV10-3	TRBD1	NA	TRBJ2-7	TGTGCCATCAGCCACGGACAGGGGGAGTACGAGCAGTACTTC	CAISHGQGEYEQYF
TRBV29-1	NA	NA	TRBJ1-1	TGCAGCGTCCACGAGGGCTCTGAAGCTTTCTTT	CSVHEGSEAFF
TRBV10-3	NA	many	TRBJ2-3	TGTGCCATCAGTGACCCCTCGGGACCCCGAACGCAGTATTTT	CAISDPSGPRTQYF
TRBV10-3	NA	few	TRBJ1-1	TGTGCCATCAGTGAGTCGAGGGATGGCCGCTCGGAGGCTTTCTTT	CAISESRDGRSEAFF
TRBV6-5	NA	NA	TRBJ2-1	TGTGCCAGCAGCCACCCCCGGGGGCAGCAAGAGACCCAGTTCTTC	CASSHPRGQQETQFF
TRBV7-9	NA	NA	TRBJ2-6	TGTGCCAGCAGCTTAGTCGGTCGTACTGGGGCCAACGTCCTGACTTTC	CASSLVGRTGANVLTF